This TCR beta chain derives from a study of T-cell memory formation after mild COVID-19. Study-level results: Pre-infection memory showed some responding clones, and this suggested that cross-reactive memory joined. Most CD4+ clones that shrank were in CM and EM, while CD8+ ones turned up in EMRA. Clones contracting over day 15 to 85 were CD4/CD8 balanced, with later expanders leaning CD4+.

With regard to this clonotype: Its antigen is unknown.

TCRdb reprocessed the 5' RACE reads with MiXCR, giving one entry per CDR3 protein. The sample lists tens of thousands of distinct CDR3 sequences; approximately 7% were seen once. CDR1 and CDR2 from the germline V gene are KGHDR and SFDVKD. V was cut by 3 bases and J by 1 base, with 14 bases left in between. This CDR3 is built from 16 residues. This receptor was obtained from a man aged 18 to 35 who had mild COVID-19 (a few samples of this study predate the infection). Cell type and time point are not known. J is TRBJ1-1 and V is TRBV24-1; D is possibly TRBD1 (5 bases). Sequencing used PBMCs or a T cell subset sorted from them (not recorded which). CDR3 loop: CATSDGGGRGNTEAFF. Here the CDR3 DNA reads TGTGCCACCAGTGATGGCGGGGGTCGGGGGAACACTGAAGCTTTCTTT.